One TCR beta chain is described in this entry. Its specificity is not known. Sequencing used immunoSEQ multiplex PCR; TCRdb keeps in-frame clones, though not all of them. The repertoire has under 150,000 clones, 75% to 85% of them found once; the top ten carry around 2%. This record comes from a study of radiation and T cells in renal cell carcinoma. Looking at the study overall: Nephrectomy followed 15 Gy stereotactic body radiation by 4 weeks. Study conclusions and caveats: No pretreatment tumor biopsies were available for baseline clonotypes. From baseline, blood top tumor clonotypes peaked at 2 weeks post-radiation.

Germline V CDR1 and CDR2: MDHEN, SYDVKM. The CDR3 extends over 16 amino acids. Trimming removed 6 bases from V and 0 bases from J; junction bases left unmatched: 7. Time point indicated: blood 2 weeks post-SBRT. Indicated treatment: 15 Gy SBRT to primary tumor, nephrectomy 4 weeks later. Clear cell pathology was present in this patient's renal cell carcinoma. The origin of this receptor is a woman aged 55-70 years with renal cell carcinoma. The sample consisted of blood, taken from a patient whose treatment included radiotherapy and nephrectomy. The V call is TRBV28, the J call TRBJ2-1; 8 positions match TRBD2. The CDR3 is CASRGSGASSYNEQFF. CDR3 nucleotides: TGTGCCAGCAGAGGTAGCGGGGCGAGCTCCTACAATGAGCAGTTCTTC.